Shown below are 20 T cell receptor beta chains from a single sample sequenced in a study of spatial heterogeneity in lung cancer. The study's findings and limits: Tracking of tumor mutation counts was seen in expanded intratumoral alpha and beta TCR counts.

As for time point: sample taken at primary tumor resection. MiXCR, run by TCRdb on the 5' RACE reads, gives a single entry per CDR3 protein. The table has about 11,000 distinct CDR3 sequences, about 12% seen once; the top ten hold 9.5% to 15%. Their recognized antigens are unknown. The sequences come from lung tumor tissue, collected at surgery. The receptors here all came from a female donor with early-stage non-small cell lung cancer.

The CDR3, as DNA: TGTGCCATCAGTGAGTCTGACATCAGTTCTGGGACCTACGAGCAGTACTTC. As protein: CAISESDISSGTYEQYF. V is TRBV10-3 and J is TRBJ2-7; D call uncertain. CDR1 is ENHRY, CDR2 SYGVKD, per germline. Trimming took off 0 bases at V and 2 bases at J, with 17 bases between the two ends. This CDR3 is 17 amino acids long.

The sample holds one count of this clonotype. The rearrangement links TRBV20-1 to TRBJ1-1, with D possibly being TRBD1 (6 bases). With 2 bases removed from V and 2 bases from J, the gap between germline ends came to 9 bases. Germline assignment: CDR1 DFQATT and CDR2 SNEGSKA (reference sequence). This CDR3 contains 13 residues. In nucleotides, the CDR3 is TGCAGTGCTAGACCGGACAGAAACACTGAAGCTTTCTTT. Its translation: CSARPDRNTEAFF.

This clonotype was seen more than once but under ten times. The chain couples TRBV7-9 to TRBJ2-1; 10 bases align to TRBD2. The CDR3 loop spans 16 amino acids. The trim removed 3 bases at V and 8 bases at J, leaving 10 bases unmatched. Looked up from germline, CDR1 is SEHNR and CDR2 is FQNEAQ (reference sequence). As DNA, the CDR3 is TGTGCCAGCAGCTTGGGAGCGGGAGGGCCGACGGATGAGCAGTTCTTC. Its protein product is CASSLGAGGPTDEQFF.

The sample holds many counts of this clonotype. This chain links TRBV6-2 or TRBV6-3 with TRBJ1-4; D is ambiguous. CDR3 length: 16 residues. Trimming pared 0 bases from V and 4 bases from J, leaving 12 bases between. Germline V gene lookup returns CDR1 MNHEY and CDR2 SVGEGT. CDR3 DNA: TGTGCCAGCAGTTACTCGGCAAGTGTTGTTAATGAAAAACTGTTTTTT. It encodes CASSYSASVVNEKLFF.

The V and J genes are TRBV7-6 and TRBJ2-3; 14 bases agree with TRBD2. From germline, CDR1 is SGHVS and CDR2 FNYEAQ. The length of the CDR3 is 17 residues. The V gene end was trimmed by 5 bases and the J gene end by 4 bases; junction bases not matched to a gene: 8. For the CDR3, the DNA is TGTGCCAGCAGCCCGAGGACTAGCGGGGGGAGTTCAGATACGCAGTATTTT. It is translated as CASSPRTSGGSSDTQYF. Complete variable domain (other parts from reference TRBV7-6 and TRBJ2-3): GAGVSQSPRYKVTKRGQDVALRCDPISGHVSLYWYRQALGQGPEFLTYFNYEAQQDKSGLPNDRFSAERPEGSISTLTIQRTEQRDSAMYRCASSPRTSGGSSDTQYFGPGTRLTVL.

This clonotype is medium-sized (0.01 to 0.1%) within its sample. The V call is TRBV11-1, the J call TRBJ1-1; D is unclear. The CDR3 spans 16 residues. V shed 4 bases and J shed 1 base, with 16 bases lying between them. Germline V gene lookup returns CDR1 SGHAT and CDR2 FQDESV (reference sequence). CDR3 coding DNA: TGTGCCAGCAGCTCTTTAGCCCCCACGGCGAACACTGAAGCTTTCTTT. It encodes CASSSLAPTANTEAFF.

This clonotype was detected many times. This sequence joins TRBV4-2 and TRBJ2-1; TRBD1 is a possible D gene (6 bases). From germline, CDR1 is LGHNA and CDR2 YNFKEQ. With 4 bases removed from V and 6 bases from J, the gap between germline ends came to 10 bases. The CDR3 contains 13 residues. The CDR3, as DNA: TGTGCCAGCAGCCCGCTACAGGGCAATGAGCAGTTCTTC. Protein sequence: CASSPLQGNEQFF.

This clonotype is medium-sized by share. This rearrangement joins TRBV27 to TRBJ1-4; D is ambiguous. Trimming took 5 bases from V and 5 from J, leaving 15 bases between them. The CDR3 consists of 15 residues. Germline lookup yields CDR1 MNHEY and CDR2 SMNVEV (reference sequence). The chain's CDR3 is CASSRSTQLNEKLFF. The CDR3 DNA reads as TGTGCCAGCAGTCGCAGCACACAACTAAATGAAAAACTGTTTTTT.

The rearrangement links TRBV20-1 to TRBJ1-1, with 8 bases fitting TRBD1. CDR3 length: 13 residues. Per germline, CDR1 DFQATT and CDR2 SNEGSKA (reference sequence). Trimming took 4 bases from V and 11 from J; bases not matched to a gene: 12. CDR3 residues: CSANFRTGFDAFF. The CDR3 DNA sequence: TGCAGTGCTAACTTTAGGACAGGGTTTGATGCTTTCTTT.

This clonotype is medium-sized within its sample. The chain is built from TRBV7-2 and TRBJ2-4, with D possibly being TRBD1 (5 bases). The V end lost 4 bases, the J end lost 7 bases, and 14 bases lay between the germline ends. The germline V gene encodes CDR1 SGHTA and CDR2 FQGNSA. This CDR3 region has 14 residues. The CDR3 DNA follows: TGTGCCAGCAGCTCAACAGGAAGGGGTAACATTCAGTACTTC. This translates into CASSSTGRGNIQYF.

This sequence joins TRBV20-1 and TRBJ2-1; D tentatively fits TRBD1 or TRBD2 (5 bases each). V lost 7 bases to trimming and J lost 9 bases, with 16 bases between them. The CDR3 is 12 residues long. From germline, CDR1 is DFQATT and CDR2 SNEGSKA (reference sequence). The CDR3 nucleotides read TGCAGTGTAGCCTCCGGGACGCTTGAGCAGTTCTTC. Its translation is CSVASGTLEQFF.

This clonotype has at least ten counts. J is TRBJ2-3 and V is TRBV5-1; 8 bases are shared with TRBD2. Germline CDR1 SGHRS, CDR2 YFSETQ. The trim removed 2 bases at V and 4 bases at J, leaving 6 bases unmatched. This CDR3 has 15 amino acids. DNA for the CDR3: TGCGCCAGCAGCTTAGGAGCGGGGGTGGCAGATACGCAGTATTTT. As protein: CASSLGAGVADTQYF.

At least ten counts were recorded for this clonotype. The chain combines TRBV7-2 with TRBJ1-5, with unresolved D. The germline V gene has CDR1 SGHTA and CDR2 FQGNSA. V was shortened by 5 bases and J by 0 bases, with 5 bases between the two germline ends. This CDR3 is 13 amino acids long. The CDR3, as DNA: TGTGCCAGCAGCGCCGATAGCAATCAGCCCCAGCATTTT. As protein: CASSADSNQPQHF.

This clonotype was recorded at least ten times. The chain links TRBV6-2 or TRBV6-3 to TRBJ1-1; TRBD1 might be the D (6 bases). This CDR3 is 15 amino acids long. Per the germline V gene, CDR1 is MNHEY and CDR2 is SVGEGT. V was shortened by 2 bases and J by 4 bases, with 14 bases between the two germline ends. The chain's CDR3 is CASSYDLMGATEAFF. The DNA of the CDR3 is TGTGCCAGCAGTTACGACCTGATGGGGGCCACTGAAGCTTTCTTT.

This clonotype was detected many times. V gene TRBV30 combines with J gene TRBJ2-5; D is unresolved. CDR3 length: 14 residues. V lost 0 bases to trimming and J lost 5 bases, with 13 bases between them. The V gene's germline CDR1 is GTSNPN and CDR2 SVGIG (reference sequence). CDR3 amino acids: CAWSVRLQRETQYF. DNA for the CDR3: TGTGCCTGGAGTGTAAGACTGCAGAGGGAGACCCAGTACTTC.

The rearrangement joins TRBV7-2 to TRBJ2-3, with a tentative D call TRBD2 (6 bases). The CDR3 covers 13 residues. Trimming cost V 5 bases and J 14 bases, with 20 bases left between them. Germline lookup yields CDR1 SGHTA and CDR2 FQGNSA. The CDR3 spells CASSLPPALALYF. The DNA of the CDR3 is TGTGCCAGCAGCCTTCCCCCCGCACTAGCCTTGTATTTT. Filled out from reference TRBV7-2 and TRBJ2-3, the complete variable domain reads GAGVSQSPSNKVTEKGKDVELRCDPISGHTALYWYRQSLGQGLEFLIYFQGNSAPDKSGLPSDRFSAERTGGSVSTLTIQRTQQEDSAVYLCASSLPPALALYFGPGTRLTVL.

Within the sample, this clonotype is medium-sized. Here the CDR3 reads CASRGQVSLWTEAFF. The CDR3 bases are TGTGCCAGCAGGGGACAGGTTTCCTTATGGACTGAAGCTTTCTTT. The V gene is TRBV6-2 or TRBV6-3, the J gene TRBJ1-1; 8 nucleotides match TRBD1. The CDR3 runs to 15 residues. CDR1 and CDR2 (germline): MNHEY, SVGEGT. Losses at the gene ends were 6 bases for V and 5 bases for J; bases not matched to a gene: 11.

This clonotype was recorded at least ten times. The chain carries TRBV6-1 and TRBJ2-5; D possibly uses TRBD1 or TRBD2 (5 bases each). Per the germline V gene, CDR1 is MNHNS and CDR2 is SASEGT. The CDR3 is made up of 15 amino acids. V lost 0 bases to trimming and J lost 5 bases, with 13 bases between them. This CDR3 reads CASSEALGWGETQYF. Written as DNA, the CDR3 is TGTGCCAGCAGTGAAGCGCTAGGCTGGGGGGAGACCCAGTACTTC.

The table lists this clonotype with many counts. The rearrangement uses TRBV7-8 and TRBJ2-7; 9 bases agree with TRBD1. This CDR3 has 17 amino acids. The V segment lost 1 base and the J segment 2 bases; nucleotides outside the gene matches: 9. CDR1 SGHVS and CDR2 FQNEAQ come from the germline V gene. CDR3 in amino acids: CASSLGVAGQGAYEQYF. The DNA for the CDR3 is TGTGCCAGCAGCTTAGGTGTTGCGGGACAGGGAGCCTACGAGCAGTACTTC. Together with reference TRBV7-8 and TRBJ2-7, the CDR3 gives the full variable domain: GAGVSQSPRYKVAKRGQDVALRCDPISGHVSLFWYQQALGQGPEFLTYFQNEAQLDKSGLPSDRFFAERPEGSVSTLKIQRTQQEDSAVYLCASSLGVAGQGAYEQYFGPGTRLTVT.

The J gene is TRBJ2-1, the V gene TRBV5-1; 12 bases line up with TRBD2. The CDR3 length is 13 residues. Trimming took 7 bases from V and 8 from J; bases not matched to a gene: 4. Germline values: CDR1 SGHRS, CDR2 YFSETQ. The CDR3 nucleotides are TGCGCCAGCCGGACTAGCGGGACCGATGAGCAGTTCTTC. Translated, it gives CASRTSGTDEQFF.